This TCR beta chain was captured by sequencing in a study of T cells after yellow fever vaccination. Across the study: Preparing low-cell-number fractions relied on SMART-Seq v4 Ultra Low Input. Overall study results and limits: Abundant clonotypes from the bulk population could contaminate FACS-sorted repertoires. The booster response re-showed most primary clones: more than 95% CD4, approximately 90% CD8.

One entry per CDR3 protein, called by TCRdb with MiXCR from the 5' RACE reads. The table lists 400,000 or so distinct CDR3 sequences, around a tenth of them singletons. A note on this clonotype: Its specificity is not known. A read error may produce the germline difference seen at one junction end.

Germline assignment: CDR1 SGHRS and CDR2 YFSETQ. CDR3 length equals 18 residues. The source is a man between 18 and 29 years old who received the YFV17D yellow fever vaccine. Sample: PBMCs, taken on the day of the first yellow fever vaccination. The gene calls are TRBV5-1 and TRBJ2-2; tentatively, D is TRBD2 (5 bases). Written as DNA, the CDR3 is TGCGCCAGCAGTTTGGGGAACTCGATGGTGAGGGACACCGGGGAGCTGTTTTTT. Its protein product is CASSLGNSMVRDTGELFF. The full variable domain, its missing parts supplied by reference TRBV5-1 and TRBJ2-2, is KAGVTQTPRYLIKTRGQQVTLSCSPISGHRSVSWYQQTPGQGLQFLFEYFSETQRNKGNFPGRFSGRQFSNSRSEMNVSTLELGDSALYLCASSLGNSMVRDTGELFFGEGSRLTVL.